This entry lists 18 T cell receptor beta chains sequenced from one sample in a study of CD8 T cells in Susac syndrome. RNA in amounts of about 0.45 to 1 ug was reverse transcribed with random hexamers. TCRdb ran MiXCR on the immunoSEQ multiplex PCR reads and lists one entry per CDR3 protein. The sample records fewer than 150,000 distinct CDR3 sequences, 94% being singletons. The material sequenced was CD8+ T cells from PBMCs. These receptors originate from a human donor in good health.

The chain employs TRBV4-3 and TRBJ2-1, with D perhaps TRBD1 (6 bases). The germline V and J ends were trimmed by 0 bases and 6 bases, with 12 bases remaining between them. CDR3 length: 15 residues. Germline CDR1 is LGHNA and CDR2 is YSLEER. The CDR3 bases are TGCGCCAGCAGCCAAGATAGGGGGACACTCAATGAGCAGTTCTTC. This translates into CASSQDRGTLNEQFF.

This chain's CDR3 is CASSITGLAGVRADTQYF. The CDR3 DNA follows: TGTGCCAGCAGTATCACCGGACTAGCGGGAGTGAGGGCAGATACGCAGTATTTT. The chain joins TRBV27 to TRBJ2-3; TRBD2 aligns across 13 bases. This CDR3 region has 18 residues. Germline values: CDR1 MNHEY, CDR2 SMNVEV (reference sequence). V shed 5 bases and J 4 bases; nucleotides not matched to a gene: 12.

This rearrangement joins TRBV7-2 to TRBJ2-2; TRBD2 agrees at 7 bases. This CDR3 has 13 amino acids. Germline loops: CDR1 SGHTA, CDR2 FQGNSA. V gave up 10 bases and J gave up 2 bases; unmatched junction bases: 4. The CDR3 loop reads CAIPGLNTGELFF. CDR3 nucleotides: TGTGCCATTCCGGGACTAAACACCGGGGAGCTGTTTTTT.

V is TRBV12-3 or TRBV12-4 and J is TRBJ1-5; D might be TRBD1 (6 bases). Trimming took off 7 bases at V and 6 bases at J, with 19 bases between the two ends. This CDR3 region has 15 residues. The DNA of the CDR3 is TGTGCCAGCACAGAAGGTGTAGGGGGGAGTCAGCCCCAGCATTTT. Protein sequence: CASTEGVGGSQPQHF.

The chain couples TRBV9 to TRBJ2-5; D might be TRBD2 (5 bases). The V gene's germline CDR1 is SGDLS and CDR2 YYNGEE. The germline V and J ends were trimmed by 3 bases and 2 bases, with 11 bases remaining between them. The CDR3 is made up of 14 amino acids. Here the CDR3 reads CASSAMTGQETQYF. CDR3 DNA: TGTGCCAGCAGCGCGATGACGGGACAAGAGACCCAGTACTTC.

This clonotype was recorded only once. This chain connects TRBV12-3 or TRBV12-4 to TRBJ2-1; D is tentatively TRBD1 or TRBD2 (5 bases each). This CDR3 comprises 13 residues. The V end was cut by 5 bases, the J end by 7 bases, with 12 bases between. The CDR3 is CASSPSWGNEQFF. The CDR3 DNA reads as TGTGCCAGCAGTCCCTCATGGGGGAATGAGCAGTTCTTC.

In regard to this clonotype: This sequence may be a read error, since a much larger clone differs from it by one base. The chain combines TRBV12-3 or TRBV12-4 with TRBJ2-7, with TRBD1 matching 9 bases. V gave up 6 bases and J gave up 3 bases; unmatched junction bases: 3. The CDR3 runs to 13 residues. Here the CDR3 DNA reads TGTGCCAGCAGGCCGGGACAGGGCTACGAGCAGTACTTC. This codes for CASRPGQGYEQYF.

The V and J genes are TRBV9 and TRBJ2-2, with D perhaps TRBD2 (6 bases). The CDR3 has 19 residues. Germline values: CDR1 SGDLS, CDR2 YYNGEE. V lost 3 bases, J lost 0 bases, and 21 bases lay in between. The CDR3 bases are TGTGCCAGCAGCGAGGGGACTGAGACATTCTTCGCGAACACCGGGGAGCTGTTTTTT. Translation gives CASSEGTETFFANTGELFF.

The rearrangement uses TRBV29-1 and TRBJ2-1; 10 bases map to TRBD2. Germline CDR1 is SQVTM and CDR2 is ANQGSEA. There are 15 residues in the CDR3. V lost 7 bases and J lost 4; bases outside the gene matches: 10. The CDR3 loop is CSASPETSGYNEQFF. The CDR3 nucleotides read TGCAGCGCGTCCCCGGAGACTAGCGGGTACAATGAGCAGTTCTTC.

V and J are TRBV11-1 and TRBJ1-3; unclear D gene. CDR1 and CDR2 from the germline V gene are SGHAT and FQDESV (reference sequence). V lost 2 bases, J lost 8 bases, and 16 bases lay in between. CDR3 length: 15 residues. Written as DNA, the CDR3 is TGTGCCAGCAGCTTACACCTATCCCGGCGGGACACCATATATTTT. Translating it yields CASSLHLSRRDTIYF.

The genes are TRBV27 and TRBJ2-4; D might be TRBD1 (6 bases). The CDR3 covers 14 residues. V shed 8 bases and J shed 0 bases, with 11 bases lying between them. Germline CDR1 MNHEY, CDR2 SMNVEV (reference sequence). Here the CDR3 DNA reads TGTGCCAGCGGGGGCAGATCAGCCAAAAACATTCAGTACTTC. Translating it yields CASGGRSAKNIQYF.

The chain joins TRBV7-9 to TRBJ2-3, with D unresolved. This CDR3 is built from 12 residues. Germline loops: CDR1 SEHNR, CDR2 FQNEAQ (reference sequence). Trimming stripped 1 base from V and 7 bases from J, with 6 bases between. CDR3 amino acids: CASSLGRNTQYF. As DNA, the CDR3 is TGTGCCAGCAGCTTAGGGCGAAATACGCAGTATTTT.

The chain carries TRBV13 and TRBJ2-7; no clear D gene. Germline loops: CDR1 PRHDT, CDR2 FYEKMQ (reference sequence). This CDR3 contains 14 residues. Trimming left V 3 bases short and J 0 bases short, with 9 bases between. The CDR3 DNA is TGTGCCAGCAGCTTCCGGCTTAGCTCCTACGAGCAGTACTTC. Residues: CASSFRLSSYEQYF.

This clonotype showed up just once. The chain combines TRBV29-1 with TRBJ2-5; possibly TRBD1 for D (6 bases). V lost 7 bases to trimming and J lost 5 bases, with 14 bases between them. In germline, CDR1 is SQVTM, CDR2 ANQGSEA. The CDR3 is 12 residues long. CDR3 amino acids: CSAIQGVETQYF. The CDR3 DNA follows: TGCAGCGCCATACAGGGAGTGGAGACCCAGTACTTC.

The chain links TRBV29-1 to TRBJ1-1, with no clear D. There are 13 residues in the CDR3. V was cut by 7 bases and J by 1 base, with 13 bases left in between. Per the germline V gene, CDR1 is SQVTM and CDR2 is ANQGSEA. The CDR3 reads CSALDIWNTEAFF. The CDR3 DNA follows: TGCAGCGCCCTAGATATCTGGAACACTGAAGCTTTCTTT.

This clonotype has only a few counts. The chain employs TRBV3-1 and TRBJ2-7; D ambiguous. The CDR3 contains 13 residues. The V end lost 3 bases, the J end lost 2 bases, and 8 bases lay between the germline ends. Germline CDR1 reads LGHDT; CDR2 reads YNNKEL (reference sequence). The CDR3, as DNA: TGTGCCAGCAGCCAGGAAGTAACCTACGAGCAGTACTTC. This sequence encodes CASSQEVTYEQYF.

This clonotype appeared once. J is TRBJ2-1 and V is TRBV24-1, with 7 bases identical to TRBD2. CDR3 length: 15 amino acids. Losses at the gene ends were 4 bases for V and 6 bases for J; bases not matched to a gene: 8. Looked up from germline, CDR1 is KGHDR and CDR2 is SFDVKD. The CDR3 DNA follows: TGTGCCACCAGTGACCCAACTAGCGCAGTCAATGAGCAGTTCTTC. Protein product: CATSDPTSAVNEQFF.

As DNA, the CDR3 is TGTGCCAGCAGTTTATCGTCTGACACTGAAGCTTTCTTT. Translating it yields CASSLSSDTEAFF. The chain couples TRBV27 to TRBJ1-1; no clear D gene. V was trimmed by 0 bases and J by 3 bases, leaving 5 bases between them. CDR1 and CDR2 from the germline V gene are MNHEY and SMNVEV (reference sequence). This CDR3 spans 13 amino acids.